This T cell receptor (beta chain) stems from a study of T cell responses to AZD1222 COVID-19 vaccine. Libraries were prepared by immunoSEQ multiplex PCR; TCRdb keeps only in-frame clonotypes and omits some of them. The sample holds 200,000 to 250,000 clones, approximately 94% seen once. Trimming took off 5 bases at V and 0 bases at J, with 9 bases between the two ends. This CDR3 region has 14 residues. Looked up from germline, CDR1 is SGHTA and CDR2 is FQGTGA. This clonotype originated in an adult who received the MenACWY meningococcal vaccine as a control. The chain uses TRBV7-3 and TRBJ2-3, with D unresolved. Sequencing was performed on peripheral blood, taken 28 days after the second dose of the MenACWY control vaccine. Here the CDR3 reads CASSPPYSTDTQYF. The CDR3 nucleotides are TGTGCCAGCAGCCCCCCGTATAGCACAGATACGCAGTATTTT.